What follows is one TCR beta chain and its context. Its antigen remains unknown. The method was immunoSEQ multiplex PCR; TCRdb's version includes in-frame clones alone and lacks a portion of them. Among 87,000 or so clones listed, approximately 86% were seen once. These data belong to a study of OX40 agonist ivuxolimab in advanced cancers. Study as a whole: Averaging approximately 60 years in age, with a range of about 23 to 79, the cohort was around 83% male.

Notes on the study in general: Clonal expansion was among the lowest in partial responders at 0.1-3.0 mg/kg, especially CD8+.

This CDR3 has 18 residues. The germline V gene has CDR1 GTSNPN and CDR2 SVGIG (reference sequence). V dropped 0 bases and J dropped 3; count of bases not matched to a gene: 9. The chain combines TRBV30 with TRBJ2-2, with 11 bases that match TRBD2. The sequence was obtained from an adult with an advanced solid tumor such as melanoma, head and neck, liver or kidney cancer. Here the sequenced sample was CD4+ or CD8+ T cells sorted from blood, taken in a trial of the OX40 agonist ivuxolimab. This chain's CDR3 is CAWSVPSGRLLYTGELFF. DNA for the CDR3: TGTGCCTGGAGTGTACCTAGCGGGAGGTTGTTGTACACCGGGGAGCTGTTTTTT.